This is a list of T cell receptor beta chains from one sample in a study of blood T cell repertoires in COVID-19. The protocol was immunoSEQ multiplex PCR, while the TCRdb copy is restricted to in-frame clones and leaves out a portion. The repertoire consists of some 150,000 clones, with about 87% occurring once and the leading ten covering over 8.5%. The sequencing sample was made of peripheral blood. The receptors originated from a woman aged 45-65 years with active or convalescent COVID-19. The CDR3 runs from the conserved cysteine through the conserved F or W. Fields, in order: V gene, clone size, CDR3 length, D gene, J gene, CDR3 DNA, CDR3 protein. D genes are given only for firm matches. Clone sizes are given selectively: once, few, many, or a class where the clone is expanded.

>TRBV12-3/TRBV12-4|.|13|TRBD1|TRBJ1-2
TGTGCCAGCAGTCCCGGGGCAGGGGGGGGCTACACCTTC
CASSPGAGGGYTF
>TRBV28|.|15|.|TRBJ2-7
TGTGCCAGCAGTTTGGGCCGCCCCCCATCTAACGAGCAGTACTTC
CASSLGRPPSNEQYF
>TRBV30|.|15|TRBD1|TRBJ1-3
TGTGCCTGGTCAGACAGGGGATACTCTGGAAACACCATATATTTT
CAWSDRGYSGNTIYF
>TRBV19|.|12|.|TRBJ2-1
TGTGCCAGTAGTATATCGGTGAATGAGCAGTTCTTC
CASSISVNEQFF
>TRBV28|.|15|.|TRBJ1-1
TGTGCCAGCAGTTTCTTGGGGGGAATGAACACTGAAGCTTTCTTT
CASSFLGGMNTEAFF
>TRBV30|.|15|.|TRBJ2-1
TGTGCCTGGAGTGTAGGGAGGATACGGGACAATGAGCAGTTCTTC
CAWSVGRIRDNEQFF
>TRBV5-4|.|14|TRBD1|TRBJ1-3
TGTGCCAGCAGCGACCGGGACAGTGGAAACACCATATATTTT
CASSDRDSGNTIYF
>TRBV27|.|14|TRBD1|TRBJ1-2
TGTGCCAGCGGGCAGACAGGGAAGGACTATGGCTACACCTTC
CASGQTGKDYGYTF
>TRBV6-1|.|16|.|TRBJ2-7
TGTGCCAGCAGTGAAGAGGGGAGGCTGGGAATCTACGAGCAGTACTTC
CASSEEGRLGIYEQYF
>TRBV6-5|.|14|.|TRBJ1-6
TGTGCCAGCAGCCGAGGGTACAGGGATTCACCCCTCCACTTT
CASSRGYRDSPLHF
>TRBV6-2/TRBV6-3|.|13|TRBD1|TRBJ1-2
TGTGCCAGCAGTTACGGGGACAGGGCTGGCTACACCTTC
CASSYGDRAGYTF
>TRBV21-1|.|19|.|TRBJ1-6
TGTGCCAGCAGCAAGCCTAACGAACAGGGGAGCTCCTATAATTCACCCCTCCACTTT
CASSKPNEQGSSYNSPLHF
>TRBV7-2|.|16|TRBD1|TRBJ2-2
TGTGCCAGCAGTTACAGACAGGGGAGAGGCACCGGGGAGCTGTTTTTT
CASSYRQGRGTGELFF
>TRBV7-3|.|13|.|TRBJ2-1
TGTGCCAGCAGCTTAGACTCACTCAATGAGCAGTTCTTC
CASSLDSLNEQFF
>TRBV5-1|.|15|.|TRBJ1-1
TGCGCCAGCAGCTTGCAGGTTCAAGCGAACACTGAAGCTTTCTTT
CASSLQVQANTEAFF
>TRBV24-1|.|15|TRBD1|TRBJ1-1
TGTGCCACCAGTGATCGAACAGGGGGCCACACTGAAGCTTTCTTT
CATSDRTGGHTEAFF
>TRBV28|few|12|.|TRBJ1-2
TGTGCCACCTCGGCCAGCGTCTATGGCTACACCTTC
CATSASVYGYTF
>TRBV4-2|.|16|TRBD2|TRBJ2-7
TGTGCCAGCAGCCAAGATACGAGCGGGGCTATCTACGAGCAGTACTTC
CASSQDTSGAIYEQYF
>TRBV6-6|.|15|TRBD1|TRBJ1-3
TGTGCCAGCAGTTACGGACTAGGACAGGGGAACACCATATATTTT
CASSYGLGQGNTIYF
>TRBV6-2/TRBV6-3|.|13|TRBD1|TRBJ2-2
TGTGCCAGCAGTTATTCAGGGGGCGTGGAGCTGTTTTTT
CASSYSGGVELFF
>TRBV27|once|11|.|TRBJ2-1
TGTGCCAGCAGTTCAGTGTCTGAGCAGTTCTTC
CASSSVSEQFF
>TRBV13|.|19|TRBD2|TRBJ2-1
TGTGCCAGCAGCCAAGGCGGGCTAGCGGGGGGTTACTGGGGCAATGAGCAGTTCTTC
CASSQGGLAGGYWGNEQFF
>TRBV7-2|.|15|TRBD2|TRBJ2-5
TGTGCCAGCACCTTAGCGGGAGCCCCCCAAGAGACCCAGTACTTC
CASTLAGAPQETQYF
>TRBV19|.|15|.|TRBJ1-1
TGTGCCAGTAGCCAACCAGGGTTTATGAACACTGAAGCTTTCTTT
CASSQPGFMNTEAFF
>TRBV11-3|once|15|TRBD2|TRBJ2-1
TGTGCCAGCAGCTTAGAAGCGGGGGGGTTCAATGAGCAGTTCTTC
CASSLEAGGFNEQFF
>TRBV18|.|15|TRBD1|TRBJ1-2
TGTGCCAGCTCAGCGAGGGGGCCAACTAACTATGGCTACACCTTC
CASSARGPTNYGYTF
>TRBV6-1|.|13|.|TRBJ1-5
TGTGCCAGCAGTGATTTGACAGTCCAGCCCCAGCATTTT
CASSDLTVQPQHF
>TRBV19|.|14|TRBD1|TRBJ1-3
TGTGCCAGTAGTCTTACAGGGGATGGAAACACCATATATTTT
CASSLTGDGNTIYF
>TRBV13|.|16|TRBD1|TRBJ2-7
TGTGCCAGCAGCTTAGCTGGTCTTGACAGGGAGTACGAGCAGTACTTC
CASSLAGLDREYEQYF
>TRBV19|once|14|.|TRBJ1-4
TGTGCCAGTAGTCCTATAACAACTAATGAAAAACTGTTTTTT
CASSPITTNEKLFF
>TRBV7-2|few|16|TRBD1|TRBJ1-3
TGTGCCAGCAGCCTTCGACAGGGGGGAACGGGAAACACCATATATTTT
CASSLRQGGTGNTIYF
>TRBV6-5|.|14|TRBD1|TRBJ1-1
TGTGCCAGCAGCAGCAAGGGGGCCTCCACTGAAGCTTTCTTT
CASSSKGASTEAFF
>TRBV7-9|.|16|.|TRBJ1-2
TGTGCCAGCAGCTTAAATGGGGGCAGCGACGGGAATGGCTACACCTTC
CASSLNGGSDGNGYTF
>TRBV6-6|.|15|.|TRBJ1-5
TGTGCCAGCAGTTATTGGGAACAGGGTTATCAGCCCCAGCATTTT
CASSYWEQGYQPQHF